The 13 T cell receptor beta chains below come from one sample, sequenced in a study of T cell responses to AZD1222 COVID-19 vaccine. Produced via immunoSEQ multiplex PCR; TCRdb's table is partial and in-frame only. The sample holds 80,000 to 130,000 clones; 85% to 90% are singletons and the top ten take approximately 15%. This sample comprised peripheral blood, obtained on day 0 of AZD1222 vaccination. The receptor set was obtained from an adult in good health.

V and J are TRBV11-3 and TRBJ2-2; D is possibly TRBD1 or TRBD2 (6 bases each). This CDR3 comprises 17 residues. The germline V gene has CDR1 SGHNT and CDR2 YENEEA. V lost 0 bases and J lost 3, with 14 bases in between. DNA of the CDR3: TGTGCCAGCAGCTTAGATCCACGGGGGCCTTACACCGGGGAGCTGTTTTTT. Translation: CASSLDPRGPYTGELFF.

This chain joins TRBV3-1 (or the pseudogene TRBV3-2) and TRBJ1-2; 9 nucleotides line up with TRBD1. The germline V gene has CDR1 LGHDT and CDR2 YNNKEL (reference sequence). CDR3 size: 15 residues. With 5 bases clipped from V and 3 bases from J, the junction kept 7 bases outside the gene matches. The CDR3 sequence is CASSTQGATHYGYTF. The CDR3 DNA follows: TGTGCCAGCAGCACACAGGGGGCAACTCACTATGGCTACACCTTC.

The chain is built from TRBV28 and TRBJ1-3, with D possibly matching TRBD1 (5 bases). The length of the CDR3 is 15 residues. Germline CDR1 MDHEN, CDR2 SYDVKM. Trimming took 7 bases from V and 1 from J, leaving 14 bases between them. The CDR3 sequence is CASNTRDLSGNTIYF. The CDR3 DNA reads TGTGCCAGCAATACCAGGGATTTATCTGGAAACACCATATATTTT.

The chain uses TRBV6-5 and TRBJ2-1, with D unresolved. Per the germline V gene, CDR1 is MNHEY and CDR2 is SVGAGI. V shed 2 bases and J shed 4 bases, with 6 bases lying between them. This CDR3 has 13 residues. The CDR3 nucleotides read TGTGCCAGCAGTTACGGGGTATACAATGAGCAGTTCTTC. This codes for CASSYGVYNEQFF.

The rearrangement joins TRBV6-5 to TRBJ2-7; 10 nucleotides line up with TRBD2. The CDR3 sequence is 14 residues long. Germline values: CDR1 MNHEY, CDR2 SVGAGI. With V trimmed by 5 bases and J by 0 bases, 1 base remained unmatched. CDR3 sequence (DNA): TGTGCCAGCAGTCCTAGCGGGAGCTCCTACGAGCAGTACTTC. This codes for CASSPSGSSYEQYF.

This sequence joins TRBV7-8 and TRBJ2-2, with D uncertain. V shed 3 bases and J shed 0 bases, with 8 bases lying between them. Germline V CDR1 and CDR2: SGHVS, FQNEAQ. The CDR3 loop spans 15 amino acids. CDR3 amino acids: CASSLQPTNTGELFF. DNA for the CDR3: TGTGCCAGCAGCTTGCAACCTACGAACACCGGGGAGCTGTTTTTT.

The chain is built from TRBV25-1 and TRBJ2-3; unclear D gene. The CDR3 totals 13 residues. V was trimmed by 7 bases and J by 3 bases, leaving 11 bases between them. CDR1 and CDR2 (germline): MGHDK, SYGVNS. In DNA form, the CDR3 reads TGTGCCAGCAAGGACGTCGGGACAGATACGCAGTATTTT. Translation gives CASKDVGTDTQYF.

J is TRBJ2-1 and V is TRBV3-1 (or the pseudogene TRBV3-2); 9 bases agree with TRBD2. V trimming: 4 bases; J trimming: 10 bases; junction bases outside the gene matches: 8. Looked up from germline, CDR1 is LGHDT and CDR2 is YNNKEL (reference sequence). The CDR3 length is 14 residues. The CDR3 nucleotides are TGTGCCAGCAGCCTGGGACTAGCCGTCGGAGAGCAGTTCTTC. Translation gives CASSLGLAVGEQFF.

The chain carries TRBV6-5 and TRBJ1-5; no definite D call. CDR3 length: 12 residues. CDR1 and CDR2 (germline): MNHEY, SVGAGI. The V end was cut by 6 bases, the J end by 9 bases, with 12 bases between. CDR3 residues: CASSRTAGPQHF. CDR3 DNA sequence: TGTGCCAGCAGCCGGACCGCCGGGCCCCAGCATTTT.

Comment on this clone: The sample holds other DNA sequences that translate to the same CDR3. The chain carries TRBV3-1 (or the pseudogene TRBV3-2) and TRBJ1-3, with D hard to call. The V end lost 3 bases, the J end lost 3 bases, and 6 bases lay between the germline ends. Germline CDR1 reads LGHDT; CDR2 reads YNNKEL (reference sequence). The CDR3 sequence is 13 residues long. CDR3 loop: CASSQEGGNTIYF. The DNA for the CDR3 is TGTGCCAGCAGCCAGGAAGGTGGAAACACCATATATTTT.

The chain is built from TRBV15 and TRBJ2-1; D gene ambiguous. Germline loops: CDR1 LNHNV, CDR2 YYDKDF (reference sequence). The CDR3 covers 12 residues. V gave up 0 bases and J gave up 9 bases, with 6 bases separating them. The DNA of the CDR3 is TGTGCCACCAGCAGAGATTTCGGTGAGCAGTTCTTC. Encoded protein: CATSRDFGEQFF.

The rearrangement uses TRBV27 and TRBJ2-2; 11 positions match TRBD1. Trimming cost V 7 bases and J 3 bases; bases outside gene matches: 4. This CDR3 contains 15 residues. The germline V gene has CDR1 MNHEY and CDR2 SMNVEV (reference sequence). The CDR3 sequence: CASKWTGGYTGELFF. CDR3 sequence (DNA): TGTGCCAGCAAGTGGACAGGGGGCTACACCGGGGAGCTGTTTTTT.

The CDR3 DNA follows: TGTGCCAGCAGCTTAGAGGGTTATAGCAATCAGCCCCAGCATTTT. It codes for CASSLEGYSNQPQHF. The genes are TRBV11-3 and TRBJ1-5; D uncertain. The CDR3 contains 15 residues. Germline CDR1 reads SGHNT; CDR2 reads YENEEA. Trimming took off 0 bases at V and 0 bases at J, with 6 bases between the two ends.